These T cell receptor beta chains were read from a single sample in a study of Ad26.COV2.S vaccination and SARS-CoV-2 variants. Here immunoSEQ multiplex PCR was the method, and the copy in TCRdb shows in-frame clones only, minus some. This table has roughly 320,000 clones, around 87% appearing once. Sample: peripheral blood, taken in a trial of Ad26.COV2.S vaccine versus placebo. Source of these receptors: a person aged 18-60 years who received the Ad26.COV2.S COVID-19 vaccine or a placebo. Each CDR3 is given with its conserved first and last residue. D genes are given only for firm matches. Part of the rows lack a size; the others show once, few, many or a class for expanded clones.

cdr3_nt cdr3_aa j_call v_call d_call clone_size
TGCAGTGCTAGGGGGGCCGGGGAGCTGTTTTTT CSARGAGELFF TRBJ2-2 TRBV20-1 . .
TGTGCCAGCAGCCAAGACCTAGGGAATGAGCAGTTCTTC CASSQDLGNEQFF TRBJ2-1 TRBV3-1/TRBV3-2 . .
TGTGCCTGGAGAGGACCGGGCACCGGGGAGCTGTTTTTT CAWRGPGTGELFF TRBJ2-2 TRBV30 . .
TGTGCCAGCAGCCAAGATGCGGGAAAATATGGCTACACCTTC CASSQDAGKYGYTF TRBJ1-2 TRBV3-1/TRBV3-2 . .
TGTGCCAGCAGCTTACGGGGCGATCAGCCCCAGCATTTT CASSLRGDQPQHF TRBJ1-5 TRBV5-8 . .
TGTGCCAGCACTAACTGCTCGGACAGGGTTGAGGAGATTACCTACGAGCAGTACTTC CASTNCSDRVEEITYEQYF TRBJ2-7 TRBV6-9 TRBD1 .
TGTGCCAGCAGCTTGGGGGTGGGCACTGAAGCTTTCTTT CASSLGVGTEAFF TRBJ1-1 TRBV7-2 . .
TGCGCCAGCAGCTTGAAGATATTACTAGCGCGGGGCACAGATACGCAGTATTTT CASSLKILLARGTDTQYF TRBJ2-3 TRBV5-1 TRBD2 .
TGTGCCAGCCTTGGCAGGAATGAAAAACTGTTTTTT CASLGRNEKLFF TRBJ1-4 TRBV6-5 . once
TGCGCCAGCAGCCACTTACCGCAGGGAGATCAGCCCCAGCATTTT CASSHLPQGDQPQHF TRBJ1-5 TRBV4-1 . .
TGTGCCAGCAGCCAAGGACGGGATGGCTACACCTTC CASSQGRDGYTF TRBJ1-2 TRBV4-2 . .
TGTGCCAGCAGCGCTAACAATGAGCAGTTCTTC CASSANNEQFF TRBJ2-1 TRBV9 . .
TGTGCCAGCAGCTTACAGGGGGGCCTCACAGATACGCAGTATTTT CASSLQGGLTDTQYF TRBJ2-3 TRBV7-9 . .
TGCAGTGCGACAGGGGGCGGCTACACCTTC CSATGGGYTF TRBJ1-2 TRBV20-1 TRBD1 .
TGCAGCGTGAAGCCCGCGGACACCGGGGAGCTGTTTTTT CSVKPADTGELFF TRBJ2-2 TRBV29-1 . .
TGTGCCAGCACGAAACAGGGCGAGCAGTACTTC CASTKQGEQYF TRBJ2-7 TRBV6-5 . .
TGTGCCAGCAGCTTAGCCGGGACCTTCATGGGCGAGCAGTACTTC CASSLAGTFMGEQYF TRBJ2-7 TRBV7-6 . .